Below, 28 T cell receptor beta chains from the same sample are listed, as sequenced in a study of cytomegalovirus exposure and HLA in healthy donors. Produced via immunoSEQ multiplex PCR; TCRdb's table is partial and in-frame only. The sample comprises 150,000 to 200,000 clones, roughly 86% of which are singletons, and about 7.7% rests with the top ten. Sequencing was carried out using PBMCs. The source of these receptors is a man aged 25 to 40 in good health and CMV-seropositive.

As concerns this clone: The same CDR3 is also encoded by other DNA sequences in this sample. The DNA for the CDR3 is TGTGCCAGCAGTTTTGGACAGGGAAACACTGAAGCTTTCTTT. It is translated as CASSFGQGNTEAFF. This sequence joins TRBV27 and TRBJ1-1, with 8 bases fitting TRBD1. Germline V gives CDR1 MNHEY, CDR2 SMNVEV (reference sequence). This CDR3 region has 14 residues. The V segment lost 3 bases and the J segment 2 bases; nucleotides outside the gene matches: 2.

The V and J genes are TRBV6-6 and TRBJ1-5; possible D gene TRBD1, 5 bases. CDR3 size: 14 residues. CDR1 and CDR2 from the germline V gene are MNHNY and SVGAGI (reference sequence). V gave up 2 bases and J gave up 0 bases, with 5 bases separating them. The CDR3 coding sequence is TGTGCCAGCAGTTACGACAGTAGCAATCAGCCCCAGCATTTT. Protein product: CASSYDSSNQPQHF.

The chain recombines TRBV19 with TRBJ1-4, with D unclear. This CDR3 comprises 13 residues. The V gene lost 3 bases and the J gene lost 6 bases, with 8 bases spanning the gap. The germline V gene encodes CDR1 LNHDA and CDR2 SQIVND (reference sequence). CDR3 bases: TGTGCCAGTAGTATGAGGACTGATGAAAAACTGTTTTTT. It is translated as CASSMRTDEKLFF.

The gene calls are TRBV15 and TRBJ2-1, with TRBD2 identical over 11 bases. Germline CDR1 LNHNV, CDR2 YYDKDF (reference sequence). This CDR3 is built from 17 residues. The junction had 7 bases not matched to a gene; V was cut back by 0 bases and J by 6 bases. CDR3 amino acids: CATSRDHLAGGGNEQFF. For the CDR3, the DNA is TGTGCCACCAGCAGAGATCACCTAGCGGGGGGAGGCAATGAGCAGTTCTTC.

For this clone: At the DNA level, this CDR3 is encoded by other sequences in the same sample as well. CDR3 sequence reads: CASSYRGSGANVLTF. CDR3 coding DNA: TGTGCCAGCAGTTACCGGGGATCTGGGGCCAACGTCCTGACTTTC. The chain couples TRBV6-5 to TRBJ2-6; perhaps TRBD2 as D (5 bases). V was trimmed by 2 bases and J by 1 base, leaving 6 bases between them. In germline, CDR1 is MNHEY, CDR2 SVGAGI. This CDR3 has 15 residues.

Only one count was recorded for this clone. The rearrangement joins TRBV28 to TRBJ1-1; tentatively, D is TRBD1 (5 bases). The V gene's germline CDR1 is MDHEN and CDR2 SYDVKM. This CDR3 has 12 amino acids. Trimming removed 7 bases at V and 5 bases at J, with 11 bases between. In nucleotides, the CDR3 is TGTGCCAGCACGGGGGGACGGACTGAAGCTTTCTTT. Its protein is CASTGGRTEAFF.

The CDR3 protein is CASSYLDTHGGYTF. The CDR3 DNA reads TGTGCCAGCAGTTACTTGGACACCCATGGTGGCTACACCTTC. The chain carries TRBV6-6 and TRBJ1-2; TRBD1 is a possible D gene (5 bases). Germline V CDR1 and CDR2: MNHNY, SVGAGI (reference sequence). V lost 1 base to trimming and J lost 7 bases, with 13 bases between them. The CDR3 is 14 amino acids.

This clone was seen a handful of times. The gene calls are TRBV7-3 and TRBJ2-2; no firm D call. Trimming stripped 3 bases from V and 6 bases from J, with 8 bases between. Germline V lookup: CDR1 SGHTA, CDR2 FQGTGA. The CDR3 is 13 amino acids. This chain's CDR3 is CASSFLGSGELFF. The DNA of the CDR3 is TGTGCCAGCAGCTTCTTGGGGTCCGGGGAGCTGTTTTTT.

The chain couples TRBV19 to TRBJ2-7; 9 nucleotides match TRBD1. J gave up 3 bases and V 4 bases, and 7 bases lay outside the gene matches. Germline CDR1 LNHDA, CDR2 SQIVND (reference sequence). This CDR3 comprises 15 residues. CDR3 sequence reads: CASSTRRGQGYEQYF. The CDR3 nucleotides read TGTGCCAGTAGTACCCGTCGGGGACAGGGCTACGAGCAGTACTTC.

The gene calls are TRBV4-3 and TRBJ1-2, with TRBD1 as a possible D gene (5 bases). The CDR3 runs to 16 residues. CDR1 is LGHNA and CDR2 is YSLEER in the germline V gene. The V end lost 4 bases, the J end lost 2 bases, and 17 bases lay between the germline ends. Written as DNA, the CDR3 is TGCGCCAGCAGCCGGTACTGGCCAGGGCGGAACTATGGCTACACCTTC. Its protein is CASSRYWPGRNYGYTF.

The chain has TRBV5-1 and TRBJ2-7, with D perhaps matching TRBD1 (7 bases). The CDR3 is 14 amino acids. Looked up from germline, CDR1 is SGHRS and CDR2 is YFSETQ. Trimming took off 9 bases at V and 2 bases at J, with 18 bases between the two ends. The CDR3 DNA is TGCGCCACGACCCAGGGGGGAGATACCTACGAGCAGTACTTC. Translated, it gives CATTQGGDTYEQYF.

This chain links TRBV11-1 with TRBJ1-1; D might be TRBD1 (5 bases). CDR3 length: 13 residues. Trimming cost V 3 bases and J 1 base, with 6 bases left between them. Germline lookup yields CDR1 SGHAT and CDR2 FQDESV (reference sequence). The CDR3 region has the DNA TGTGCCAGCAGCTTGACAGAGAACACTGAAGCTTTCTTT. It encodes CASSLTENTEAFF.

This chain joins TRBV2 and TRBJ2-5; D may be TRBD2 (6 bases). The CDR3 contains 12 residues. CDR1 SNHLY and CDR2 FYNNEI come from the germline V gene. The ends were cut back, 7 bases at V and 5 bases at J, with 11 bases in the middle. CDR3 sequence (DNA): TGTGCCAGCAATGGGGGGTCCGAGACCCAGTACTTC. Translating gives CASNGGSETQYF.

The chain uses TRBV11-1 and TRBJ1-1, with D tentatively TRBD1 (5 bases). The CDR3 has 16 residues. Germline assignment: CDR1 SGHAT and CDR2 FQDESV (reference sequence). Trimming shortened V by 5 bases and J by 5 bases, and 21 bases separated the two germline ends. In nucleotides, the CDR3 is TGTGCCAGCAGCACCCCCCCCGGGACCCATGGGACTGAAGCTTTCTTT. Translation gives CASSTPPGTHGTEAFF. Drawing the rest from reference TRBV11-1 and TRBJ1-1, the complete variable domain is EAEVAQSPRYKITEKSQAVAFWCDPISGHATLYWYRQILGQGPELLVQFQDESVVDDSQLPKDRFSAERLKGVDSTLKIQPAELGDSAMYLCASSTPPGTHGTEAFFGQGTRLTVV.

This clone has at least ten counts. Other DNA variants within this sample encode the same CDR3. The J gene is TRBJ1-1, the V gene TRBV7-9; D is ambiguous. This CDR3 has 13 amino acids. The V gene lost 5 bases and the J gene lost 1 base, with 8 bases spanning the gap. Germline assignment: CDR1 SEHNR and CDR2 FQNEAQ (reference sequence). The CDR3: CASSPAGNTEAFF. CDR3 DNA: TGTGCCAGCAGCCCTGCCGGGAACACTGAAGCTTTCTTT. The entire variable domain, with the rest obtained from reference TRBV7-9 and TRBJ1-1, is as follows: DTGVSQNPRHKITKRGQNVTFRCDPISEHNRLYWYRQTLGQGPEFLTYFQNEAQLEKSRLLSDRFSAERPKGSFSTLEIQRTEQGDSAMYLCASSPAGNTEAFFGQGTRLTVV.

In nucleotides, the CDR3 is TGCAGCGTTGGCCGGACGGGGCAATACGAGCAGTACTTC. Protein sequence: CSVGRTGQYEQYF. The chain couples TRBV29-1 to TRBJ2-7; the D call may be TRBD1 or TRBD2 (5 bases each). CDR3 length: 13 amino acids. Trimming shortened V by 4 bases and J by 4 bases, and 14 bases separated the two germline ends. Germline assignment: CDR1 SQVTM and CDR2 ANQGSEA.

The sample holds a few counts of this clone. The chain recombines TRBV28 with TRBJ1-5, with D uncertain. The germline V gene has CDR1 MDHEN and CDR2 SYDVKM. The CDR3 is 15 amino acids. Between the trimmed V and J ends, which lost 6 bases and 2 bases, there was a span of 14 bases. The CDR3 reads CASRTRVKGNQPQHF. In DNA form, the CDR3 reads TGTGCCAGCAGAACCCGGGTGAAAGGCAATCAGCCCCAGCATTTT.

This chain uses TRBV2 with TRBJ1-2; D gene uncertain. The CDR3 has 13 amino acids. Germline assignment: CDR1 SNHLY and CDR2 FYNNEI. V lost 10 bases and J lost 0, with 12 bases in between. The CDR3 loop is CAILTIANYGYTF. The DNA of the CDR3 is TGTGCCATCCTGACAATAGCTAACTATGGCTACACCTTC.

This rearrangement joins TRBV28 to TRBJ2-7, with D maybe TRBD2 (6 bases). CDR3 length: 13 residues. Trimming removed 2 bases at V and 5 bases at J, with 10 bases between. From germline, CDR1 is MDHEN and CDR2 SYDVKM. CDR3 protein: CASSLGGLDEQYF. In nucleotides, the CDR3 is TGTGCCAGCAGTTTAGGGGGACTCGACGAGCAGTACTTC.

This chain's CDR3 is CASSVLPSGTTYEQYF. The CDR3 nucleotides read TGTGCCAGCAGCGTATTACCTAGCGGGACCACCTACGAGCAGTACTTC. The chain combines TRBV9 with TRBJ2-7; 9 nucleotides align to TRBD2. Trimming cost V 1 base and J 2 bases; bases outside gene matches: 7. CDR1 is SGDLS and CDR2 is YYNGEE in the germline V gene. This CDR3 is built from 16 residues.

The V gene is TRBV5-4, the J gene TRBJ2-7; TRBD1 might be the D (6 bases). The CDR3 is 12 residues long. Germline V gives CDR1 SGHNT, CDR2 YYREEE (reference sequence). V lost 4 bases and J 7 bases, leaving 12 bases between the germline ends. The CDR3 DNA reads TGTGCCAGCAGCCCCGGACAGTCGGAGCAGTACTTC. This translates into CASSPGQSEQYF.

This rearrangement joins TRBV29-1 to TRBJ2-7; the D gene is possibly TRBD1 (6 bases). Trimming pared 6 bases from V and 3 bases from J, leaving 24 bases between. The CDR3 is 16 amino acids. Germline V gene data show CDR1 as SQVTM and CDR2 as ANQGSEA. The CDR3 nucleotides read TGCAGCGTCTGGACCGGGACAACAGGTACGGGCTACGAGCAGTACTTC. Its protein is CSVWTGTTGTGYEQYF.

DNA of the CDR3: TGTGCCAGCAGCCAAGAAAGGACAGATACGCAGTATTTT. As protein: CASSQERTDTQYF. V usage is TRBV14 and J usage is TRBJ2-3, with unresolved D. Germline loops: CDR1 SGHDN, CDR2 FVKESK. Trimming took 0 bases from V and 3 from J, leaving 4 bases between them. This CDR3 has 13 residues.

The chain recombines TRBV4-3 with TRBJ2-2; tentative D call: TRBD1 (6 bases). The CDR3 consists of 17 residues. CDR1 LGHNA and CDR2 YSLEER come from the germline V gene. V lost 4 bases and J 2 bases, leaving 17 bases between the germline ends. The chain's CDR3 is CASSLSRRTDNTGELFF. In DNA, the CDR3 is TGCGCCAGCAGCCTTAGTCGTAGGACAGATAACACCGGGGAGCTGTTTTTT.

A single count supports this clone. The CDR3: CASGSFPGGSYEQYF. Here the CDR3 DNA reads TGTGCCAGCGGCTCATTTCCGGGAGGCTCCTACGAGCAGTACTTC. The chain is built from TRBV4-2 and TRBJ2-7; 7 bases fit TRBD2. CDR1 and CDR2 from the germline V gene are LGHNA and YNFKEQ. The V segment lost 8 bases and the J segment 0 bases; nucleotides outside the gene matches: 10. This CDR3 spans 15 amino acids.

The chain joins TRBV13 to TRBJ2-7; the match to TRBD1 covers 10 bases. The germline V gene encodes CDR1 PRHDT and CDR2 FYEKMQ (reference sequence). V lost 5 bases to trimming and J lost 6 bases; unmatched junction nucleotides: 13. This CDR3 spans 16 amino acids. The CDR3 DNA reads TGTGCCAGCAGCGTTGACGGGACAGGGGAGGTGGGCGAGCAGTACTTC. It translates to CASSVDGTGEVGEQYF. Combining the CDR3 with reference TRBV13 and TRBJ2-7 gives the whole variable domain AAGVIQSPRHLIKEKRETATLKCYPIPRHDTVYWYQQGPGQDPQFLISFYEKMQSDKGSIPDRFSAQQFSDYHSELNMSSLELGDSALYFCASSVDGTGEVGEQYFGPGTRLTVT.

This clone was detected only once. The J gene is TRBJ2-7, the V gene TRBV5-3; 7 positions agree with TRBD2. Being an ORF, TRBV5-3 has a function that is uncertain. There are 15 residues in the CDR3. V lost 0 bases, J lost 3 bases, and 6 bases stayed unmatched. This CDR3 reads CARSLGCGSGYEQYF. Here the CDR3 DNA reads TGTGCCAGAAGCTTGGGTTGCGGGAGCGGCTACGAGCAGTACTTC.

The V and J genes are TRBV5-1 and TRBJ2-7, with D unclear. The V end was cut by 0 bases, the J end by 4 bases, with 11 bases between. CDR3 length equals 14 residues. Germline V lookup: CDR1 SGHRS, CDR2 YFSETQ. The CDR3: CASSLEGLGYEQYF. In DNA, the CDR3 is TGCGCCAGCAGCTTGGAGGGTCTTGGGTACGAGCAGTACTTC.